The 27 T cell receptor beta chains below come from one sample, sequenced in a study of blood T cells in healthy people across ages. Using a J-beta primer mix together with a sample-barcoded 5' primer, a second PCR was run for roughly 7 to 12 cycles. MiXCR, applied by TCRdb to the 5' RACE reads, yields one record per CDR3 protein. Here the sample spans fewer than 800,000 distinct CDR3 sequences, around 20% being singletons. Material: blood. The receptors were sampled from a man between 65 and 79 years old in good health.

This clonotype was seen a single time. The V and J genes are TRBV28 and TRBJ2-7; a possible D gene is TRBD2 (5 bases). The CDR3 loop spans 14 amino acids. The V gene's germline CDR1 is MDHEN and CDR2 SYDVKM. V lost 5 bases and J lost 0, with 11 bases in between. The DNA of the CDR3 is TGTGCCAGCAGTATAAAGCGGAGCTCCTACGAGCAGTACTTC. This encodes CASSIKRSSYEQYF.

The chain employs TRBV5-4 and TRBJ2-5; D not resolved. The CDR3 spans 13 residues. The V gene lost 2 bases and the J gene lost 2 bases, with 7 bases spanning the gap. The germline V gene has CDR1 SGHNT and CDR2 YYREEE (reference sequence). In DNA form, the CDR3 reads TGTGCCAGCAGCTTTGCCGTACAAGAGACCCAGTACTTC. This encodes CASSFAVQETQYF.

The chain combines TRBV7-2 with TRBJ2-1; D gene ambiguous. The ends were cut back, 1 base at V and 1 base at J, with 8 bases in the middle. Germline assignment: CDR1 SGHTA and CDR2 FQGNSA. This CDR3 has 15 amino acids. The CDR3 is CASSLGPISYNEQFF. In DNA, the CDR3 is TGTGCCAGCAGCTTAGGACCGATTTCCTACAATGAGCAGTTCTTC.

The chain is built from TRBV2 and TRBJ2-5; D possibly corresponds to TRBD1 (6 bases). Per germline, CDR1 SNHLY and CDR2 FYNNEI. The CDR3 consists of 14 residues. Trimming took off 6 bases at V and 9 bases at J, with 20 bases between the two ends. This CDR3 is CASSKSAGEGPQYF. The CDR3 DNA reads as TGTGCCAGCAGCAAATCGGCAGGGGAAGGTCCCCAGTACTTC.

This clonotype was counted a few times. This rearrangement joins TRBV7-2 to TRBJ2-4, with TRBD1 identical over 7 bases. The CDR3 has 21 residues. Germline values: CDR1 SGHTA, CDR2 FQGNSA. V lost 0 bases, J lost 0 bases, and 17 bases stayed unmatched. This chain's CDR3 is CASSLALWQGDRSIAKNIQYF. DNA for the CDR3: TGTGCCAGCAGCTTAGCGCTCTGGCAGGGGGACCGCTCCATAGCCAAAAACATTCAGTACTTC.

Many counts were recorded for this clonotype. J is TRBJ2-2 and V is TRBV25-1; D is possibly TRBD1 (5 bases). CDR1 and CDR2 from the germline V gene are MGHDK and SYGVNS. The CDR3 loop spans 15 amino acids. V was clipped by 0 bases and J by 3 bases, with 8 bases between them. CDR3 region: CASSEYRVDTGELFF. The CDR3 DNA reads as TGTGCCAGCAGTGAATACAGGGTTGACACCGGGGAGCTGTTTTTT.

J is TRBJ2-5 and V is TRBV7-8; no clear D. Germline assignment: CDR1 SGHVS and CDR2 FQNEAQ. The CDR3 contains 16 residues. The ends were cut back, 4 bases at V and 7 bases at J, with 22 bases in the middle. DNA of the CDR3: TGTGCCAGCAGCTCCCCCCGCTCAGGAGCTCGAGGGACCCAGTACTTC. It encodes CASSSPRSGARGTQYF.

This chain connects TRBV28 to TRBJ2-7, with D uncertain. The CDR3 contains 14 residues. The V gene's germline CDR1 is MDHEN and CDR2 SYDVKM. The V end lost 1 base, the J end lost 6 bases, and 13 bases lay between the germline ends. CDR3 region: CASSLFQQLSEQYF. CDR3 nucleotides: TGTGCCAGCAGTTTATTCCAGCAGTTAAGCGAGCAGTACTTC.

The chain recombines TRBV20-1 with TRBJ1-2; a possible D gene is TRBD1 (5 bases). V dropped 5 bases and J dropped 2 bases, with 21 bases sitting between them. The CDR3 covers 16 residues. The germline gives CDR1 DFQATT, CDR2 SNEGSKA (reference sequence). The CDR3 is CSASQTGTRVNYGYTF. The CDR3 nucleotides read TGCAGTGCTTCCCAGACGGGGACCAGGGTGAACTATGGCTACACCTTC.

A few counts support this clonotype. The chain has TRBV7-9 and TRBJ2-1; 7 bases line up with TRBD2. The V gene's germline CDR1 is SEHNR and CDR2 FQNEAQ (reference sequence). The CDR3 contains 18 residues. The ends lost 1 base at V and 4 bases at J; junction bases unmatched: 13. The CDR3 sequence is CASSLVSRGSLQYNEQFF. Written as DNA, the CDR3 is TGTGCCAGCAGCTTAGTATCGCGCGGGAGTCTACAATACAATGAGCAGTTCTTC.

The CDR3 bases are TGTGCCAGCAGTTTAAGCGGGGCCCATGAGCAGTTCTTC. Translating gives CASSLSGAHEQFF. This sequence joins TRBV12-3 or TRBV12-4 and TRBJ2-5; 7 bases are a match to TRBD2. The closer fit of TRBJ2-1 to the DNA end suggests the J call may be wrong. The CDR3 is made up of 13 amino acids.

The chain is built from TRBV11-3 and TRBJ2-1; perhaps TRBD2 as D (6 bases). V lost 0 bases to trimming and J lost 7 bases, with 13 bases between them. CDR1 SGHNT and CDR2 YENEEA come from the germline V gene. This CDR3 has 15 amino acids. The CDR3 nucleotides are TGTGCCAGCAGCTTAGATCCGCGGGATGGTAATGAGCAGTTCTTC. Translation: CASSLDPRDGNEQFF.

This clonotype appeared a few times. This rearrangement joins TRBV27 to TRBJ2-6; D ambiguous. CDR1 and CDR2 (germline): MNHEY, SMNVEV (reference sequence). Trimming removed 6 bases from V and 0 bases from J, with 12 bases in between. The CDR3 contains 16 residues. The CDR3 loop is CASRSTPVSGANVLTF. CDR3 nucleotides: TGTGCCAGCAGATCGACGCCGGTCTCTGGGGCCAACGTCCTGACTTTC.

V is TRBV6-2 or TRBV6-3 and J is TRBJ2-3; D unresolved. In germline, CDR1 is MNHEY, CDR2 SVGEGT. The CDR3 runs 15 residues. The ends were cut back, 4 bases at V and 0 bases at J, with 11 bases in the middle. In DNA form, the CDR3 reads TGTGCCAGCAGTTTCCACCTTCCTAGCACAGATACGCAGTATTTT. Its translation: CASSFHLPSTDTQYF.

This clonotype was detected only a few times. The J gene is TRBJ2-1, the V gene TRBV9; 8 nucleotides line up with TRBD2. Germline V gene data show CDR1 as SGDLS and CDR2 as YYNGEE. Germline trimming cut 4 bases from V and 8 bases from J; bases unmatched to any gene: 17. The CDR3 covers 17 residues. CDR3 sequence reads: CASSSQLGTSAYDEQFF. The CDR3 DNA is TGTGCCAGCAGCTCACAGCTAGGGACTAGTGCGTACGATGAGCAGTTCTTC.

In its sample, this clonotype was seen a few times. V gene TRBV2 combines with J gene TRBJ2-1, with D perhaps being TRBD1 or TRBD2 (5 bases each). This CDR3 is built from 15 residues. V lost 4 bases and J 0 bases, leaving 10 bases between the germline ends. CDR1 is SNHLY, CDR2 FYNNEI, per germline. CDR3 amino acids: CASSVGRASYNEQFF. For the CDR3, the DNA is TGTGCCAGCAGTGTGGGGCGGGCCTCCTACAATGAGCAGTTCTTC.

The V gene is TRBV20-1, the J gene TRBJ1-2, with D possibly being TRBD1 (6 bases). The CDR3 has 17 amino acids. Trimming took off 3 bases at V and 0 bases at J, with 20 bases between the two ends. The V gene's germline CDR1 is DFQATT and CDR2 SNEGSKA (reference sequence). The CDR3 bases are TGCAGTGCTAGCAACAGGGTGGCATCGGGAACTAACTATGGCTACACCTTC. Encoded protein: CSASNRVASGTNYGYTF.

The CDR3 here is CASSPGPGTGDNEQYF. Written as DNA, the CDR3 is TGTGCCAGCAGTCCCGGGCCCGGGACAGGGGATAACGAGCAGTACTTC. The rearrangement uses TRBV27 and TRBJ2-5, with 10 bases fitting TRBD1. The DNA end favors TRBJ2-7, so the J call may be wrong. The CDR3 length is 16 residues. Germline values: CDR1 MNHEY, CDR2 SMNVEV (reference sequence).

This sequence joins TRBV5-1 and TRBJ2-2; weak D call: TRBD2 (6 bases). CDR1 is SGHRS and CDR2 is YFSETQ in the germline V gene. V lost 4 bases to trimming and J lost 0 bases, with 13 bases between them. CDR3 length: 16 residues. CDR3 nucleotides: TGCGCCAGCAGCGTGGGGAGGACGGCGAACACCGGGGAGCTGTTTTTT. It yields the protein CASSVGRTANTGELFF.

This clonotype was picked up a small number of times. The chain joins TRBV12-3 or TRBV12-4 to TRBJ2-2, with 11 bases that match TRBD2. With V trimmed by 6 bases and J by 5 bases, 8 bases remained unmatched. CDR3 size: 16 residues. The CDR3 reads CASRTSGERRTGELFF. As DNA, the CDR3 is TGTGCCAGCAGGACTAGCGGGGAGCGGCGGACCGGGGAGCTGTTTTTT.

This clonotype was seen more than once but under ten times. The rearrangement links TRBV20-1 to TRBJ2-5, with D perhaps TRBD1 or TRBD2 (6 bases each). The J call may be faulty, since TRBJ2-7 better matches the DNA end. Germline V CDR1 and CDR2: DFQATT, SNEGSKA (reference sequence). The CDR3 sequence is 13 residues long. In DNA form, the CDR3 reads TGCAGTGCTAGTGAGGGGGGTCTTTACGAGCAGTACTTC. Protein sequence: CSASEGGLYEQYF.

This chain's CDR3 is CASSTPGQGHQPQHF. CDR3 nucleotides: TGTGCCAGCAGTACCCCCGGGCAGGGCCATCAGCCCCAGCATTTT. The V gene is TRBV6-6, the J gene TRBJ1-5; the D gene is possibly TRBD1 (5 bases). The CDR3 has 15 amino acids. Germline CDR1 is MNHNY and CDR2 is SVGAGI (reference sequence). Trimming removed 5 bases at V and 5 bases at J, with 16 bases between.

The rearrangement links TRBV7-2 to TRBJ2-7; 9 nucleotides agree with TRBD2. The CDR3 has 16 residues. V dropped 2 bases and J dropped 0; count of bases not matched to a gene: 5. Germline loops: CDR1 SGHTA, CDR2 FQGNSA. The CDR3 protein is CASSLISGSSSYEQYF. CDR3 DNA: TGTGCCAGCAGCTTAATTAGCGGGAGCAGCTCCTACGAGCAGTACTTC.

V and J are TRBV21-1 and TRBJ2-3; the table's D call, TRBD2, has no DNA check behind it. TRBV21-1 is marked as a pseudogene. The CDR3 covers 15 residues. CDR3 DNA: TGTGCCAGCAGCAAACTCCCGAGTGTGGCAGATACGCAGTATTTT. It codes for CASSKLPSVADTQYF.

This chain connects TRBV6-1 to TRBJ1-2; 9 bases are shared with TRBD1. Trimming cost V 7 bases and J 5 bases; bases outside gene matches: 23. Germline V gene data show CDR1 as MNHNS and CDR2 as SASEGT. CDR3 size: 19 residues. The CDR3 DNA reads TGTGCCAGCAACAGTTATGTGGGCTTGGGGACAGGGTTTCGGTATGGCTACACCTTC. This encodes CASNSYVGLGTGFRYGYTF.

This clonotype was observed a handful of times. The CDR3 DNA reads TGTGCCAGCAGACTACTAGCGGGAGAATTCAATGAGCAGTTCTTC. This translates into CASRLLAGEFNEQFF. This chain joins TRBV6-5 and TRBJ2-1, with 11 bases that match TRBD2. The CDR3 loop spans 15 amino acids. Unmatched junction bases numbered 7, after V lost 6 bases and J lost 6 bases. Germline V CDR1 and CDR2: MNHEY, SVGAGI.

V and J are TRBV6-1 and TRBJ2-7, with unresolved D. The CDR3 runs to 14 residues. Germline assignment: CDR1 MNHNS and CDR2 SASEGT. V shed 4 bases and J shed 4 bases, with 14 bases lying between them. The CDR3 protein is CASSVSHNGYEQYF. CDR3 in DNA: TGTGCCAGCAGTGTTAGCCACAATGGGTACGAGCAGTACTTC.